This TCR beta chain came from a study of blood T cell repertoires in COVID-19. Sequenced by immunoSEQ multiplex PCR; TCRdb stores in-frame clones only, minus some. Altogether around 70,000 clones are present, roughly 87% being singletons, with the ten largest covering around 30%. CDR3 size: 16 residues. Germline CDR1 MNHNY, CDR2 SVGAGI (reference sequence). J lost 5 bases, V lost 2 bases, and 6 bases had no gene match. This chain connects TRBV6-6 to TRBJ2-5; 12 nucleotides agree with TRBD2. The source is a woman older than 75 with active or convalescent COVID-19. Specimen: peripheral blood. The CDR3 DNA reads TGTGCCAGCAGTTACACTAGCGGGGGGCCGCTGGAGACCCAGTACTTC. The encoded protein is CASSYTSGGPLETQYF.